This TCR beta chain was found in a study of T cell responses to AZD1222 COVID-19 vaccine. Regarding the study as a whole: Seropositive at baseline were only six AZD1222 recipients. Clonal diversity may have been underestimated in mostly white British donors. Mapped onto spike, vaccine-associated CD4 TCRs spanned it and were dominant at 160-218 and 743-854.

With respect to this clone: What it binds is unknown.

From germline, CDR1 is MNHEY and CDR2 SMNVEV (reference sequence). The CDR3 is made up of 9 amino acids. Trimming took 11 bases from V and 5 from J, leaving 6 bases between them. Sequenced by immunoSEQ multiplex PCR; TCRdb stores in-frame clones only, minus some. The repertoire has approximately 200,000 clones, approximately 93% of them found once; the top ten carry roughly 3.5%. The source was peripheral blood, collected 28 days after the second AZD1222 dose. The sequence was collected from an adult who received the AZD1222 COVID-19 vaccine. The V and J genes are TRBV27 and TRBJ2-5, with unresolved D. The CDR3 DNA sequence: TGTGCCCCCCGGGAGACCCAGTACTTC. Its protein product is CAPRETQYF.